A selection of T cell receptor beta chains follows, all from one sample in a study of graft-versus-host responses after intestinal transplantation. For these receptors, no antigen is known. Produced via immunoSEQ multiplex PCR; TCRdb's table is partial and in-frame only. The sample holds about 71,000 clones, approximately 93% seen once. This material consisted of unstimulated CD8+ T cells sorted from spleen or lymph node cells, taken before intestinal transplant. The receptors come from a human donor who received an intestinal transplant. Each CDR3 is given with its conserved first and last residue. D genes are given only for firm matches. The size entry is marked missing in some rows and otherwise reads once, few, many or a size class.

D gene	clone size	V gene	J gene	CDR3 DNA	CDR3 protein
TRBD1	NA	TRBV13	TRBJ2-7	TGTGCCAGCAGCTCGGGACAGGCCATATCCGAGCAGTACTTC	CASSSGQAISEQYF
TRBD2	NA	TRBV28	TRBJ2-1	TGTGCCAGCAGTCTAATACTAGCGGGAAACTACAATGAGCAGTTCTTC	CASSLILAGNYNEQFF
NA	NA	TRBV6-5	TRBJ1-5	TGTGCCAGCAGCACAGTTAATCAGCCCCAGCATTTT	CASSTVNQPQHF
TRBD2	NA	TRBV7-6	TRBJ2-5	TGTGCCAGCGGCGAGGCTAGCGGGAGAGGAGACCGAGAGACCCAGTACTTC	CASGEASGRGDRETQYF
TRBD2	NA	TRBV4-1	TRBJ2-5	TGCGCCAGCAGCCAGAGCGGGATAGGGTCGGAGACCCAGTACTTC	CASSQSGIGSETQYF
NA	NA	TRBV13	TRBJ2-1	TGTGCCAGCAGCACAGGGTCCCGAAATGAGCAGTTCTTC	CASSTGSRNEQFF
NA	NA	TRBV5-4	TRBJ2-7	TGTGCCAGCAGCTTGGATTCTGGGGAGCAGTACTTC	CASSLDSGEQYF
TRBD2	NA	TRBV11-2	TRBJ2-1	TGTGCCAGCAGCTTAAATCAGGGTAGCGGGATCCCCTACAATGAGCAGTTCTTC	CASSLNQGSGIPYNEQFF
TRBD2	NA	TRBV4-1	TRBJ2-3	TGCGCCAGCAAGACTAGCGGGAGTGGGACAGATACGCAGTATTTT	CASKTSGSGTDTQYF
NA	NA	TRBV6-9	TRBJ1-1	TGTGCCAGCAGGTACCCAGGCAGGAACACTGAAGCTTTCTTT	CASRYPGRNTEAFF
NA	NA	TRBV4-2	TRBJ1-5	TGTGCCAGCAGCCACCAGGGGCTCCCCAATCAGCCCCAGCATTTT	CASSHQGLPNQPQHF
TRBD2	once	TRBV9	TRBJ2-1	TGTGCCAGCAGCGGGACTAGCGGGAGCAATGAGCAGTTCTTC	CASSGTSGSNEQFF
NA	NA	TRBV5-1	TRBJ2-1	TGCGCCAGCAGCTTGGACAGCTACAATGAGCAGTTCTTC	CASSLDSYNEQFF
NA	NA	TRBV6-6	TRBJ1-2	TGTGCCAGCAGTTTACTCGTATGGGGGGAAGATGGCTACACCTTC	CASSLLVWGEDGYTF
NA	NA	TRBV21-1	TRBJ2-7	TGTGCCAGCAGCTACCTACCCCAAGGGTCTTACGAGCAGTACTTC	CASSYLPQGSYEQYF
NA	NA	TRBV6-1	TRBJ2-7	TGTGCCAGCAGTGAGGGAATAGCAGCTACCTACGAGCAGTACTTC	CASSEGIAATYEQYF
TRBD2	NA	TRBV7-9	TRBJ2-1	TGTGCCAGCTTCGGGACTAGTAATGAGCAGTTCTTC	CASFGTSNEQFF
NA	once	TRBV18	TRBJ2-3	TGTGCCAGCTCACCACAGGATGGGACGGAAAGCACAGATACGCAGTATTTT	CASSPQDGTESTDTQYF
NA	once	TRBV12-2	TRBJ1-1	TGTGCAAGTCGCTTAGGGACAGGGGACACTGAAGCTTTCTTT	CASRLGTGDTEAFF
NA	NA	TRBV27	TRBJ2-3	TGTGCCAGCAGTTTTTTGGTTGGGACAGATACGCAGTATTTT	CASSFLVGTDTQYF
NA	NA	TRBV27	TRBJ2-1	TGTGCCAGCAGTCCAAGAGGGCCTAGCCAGCAGTTCTTC	CASSPRGPSQQFF
NA	NA	TRBV6-1	TRBJ1-2	TGTGCCAGCGAGTTAGGACAGATCGGCTACACCTTC	CASELGQIGYTF
TRBD1	NA	TRBV13	TRBJ1-2	TGTGCCAGCAGCTTGGACAGGGCCTATGGCTACACCTTC	CASSLDRAYGYTF
TRBD1	NA	TRBV10-3	TRBJ2-2	TGTGCCATCTCCTGGACAGGGATAATGTCCGGGGAGCTGTTTTTT	CAISWTGIMSGELFF
TRBD1	NA	TRBV7-9	TRBJ1-1	TGTGCCAGCAGACCGGGGACAGGGAAAACTGAAGCTTTCTTT	CASRPGTGKTEAFF
NA	NA	TRBV9	TRBJ2-2	TGTGCCAGCAGCGTTGGGGGCGGGAGCATTACCGGGGAGCTGTTTTTT	CASSVGGGSITGELFF
NA	NA	TRBV27	TRBJ2-3	TGTGCCAGCGTCGAGTCGTGGCTTAACCTAGATACGCAGTATTTT	CASVESWLNLDTQYF
TRBD1	NA	TRBV10-3	TRBJ1-5	TGTGCCATCAGTGAGAGGGGGCTTGGCAATCAGCCCCAGCATTTT	CAISERGLGNQPQHF